This T cell receptor beta chain was captured in a study of glioma-infiltrating T cells (dated by TCRdb to the mid-2010s). Study-level background: The low-grade gliomas were WHO grade II oligodendrogliomas or astrocytomas, while the glioblastomas were WHO grade IV tumors sampled at initial diagnosis rather than at recurrent diagnosis. The paired cohort comprised three low-grade glioma patients, 7 or 8 primary glioblastoma patients and three non-glioma patients contributing non-neoplastic brain tissue. The sequencing target for blood libraries was roughly 4.5- to 11-fold coverage of roughly 980,000 peripheral T cells. Glioma patients received dexamethasone for six or fewer days before surgery. Glioma tissue, non-neoplastic brain tissue and matched peripheral blood mononuclear cells were used as sources from which TCR alpha- and beta-chain repertoires were sequenced. To gauge divergence between tissue and blood T-cell populations, every tissue-infiltrating repertoire was compared against the peripheral blood repertoire from the same patient.

Turning to this clonotype: Its specific antigen is unknown. Per-base qualities were not stored, and no clone one base away is much larger.

The full study reports these points: Group comparisons were based on small numbers of patients: three non-neoplastic, three low-grade glioma and roughly 8 glioblastoma patients. VJ-independent divergence between tissue and blood was below expectation in non-neoplastic patients but above expectation in all gliomas, especially low-grade gliomas. Very few CDR3 sequences were found to be shared between tissue and blood, and this scarcity was attributed to high CDR3 diversity and limited sampling. Patients with low tissue-blood divergence were marked by a signature set of shared blood CDR3 motifs, and that set was depleted in highly divergent patients.

Immediately after resection, surgical brain or tumor specimens were cryofrozen in liquid nitrogen, and peripheral blood cells were collected at the same time. TCR alpha and beta CDR3 regions were amplified with the iRepertoire nested amplicon-rescue multiplex PCR (arm-PCR) platform from RNA. For one-step reverse transcription and amplification, roughly 85-400 ng of tissue mRNA or PBMC total RNA was used as input. Following bead purification, Illumina adapters were added by a secondary multiplex PCR, and libraries between 200 and 400 bp were gel-purified. The libraries contained internal 6-nucleotide barcodes that were used for demultiplexing. Libraries were sequenced on an Illumina MiSeq with 2x220 or 2x250 nucleotide paired-end reads. In the paper's pipeline: Paired reads were merged using FLASH 1.2.11 and aligned with BWA-MEM to the GRCh37 human genome, and TRA and TRB reads were then extracted. For V and J assignment, an IMGT-derived reference of cassette sequences and CDR3 motifs that included pseudogenes was used. Three-frame translation of reads was performed, and productive CDR3s were defined as those with a C...FGXG motif and no stop codons. Unique combinations of V-J cassette pair and CDR3 amino acid sequence were defined as clonotypes. Reads were filtered by Hamming distance, with the threshold set by the sequence error rate of each sample in mapped regions. The public reads were reanalyzed by TCRdb: fastp trimming at Q25, MiXCR alignment, in-frame beta chains only. Here each entry gathers all rows of one CDR3 protein and keeps the most common genes and DNA. TCRdb's processing, not the authors', yielded these V and J calls. The sample includes fewer than 500,000 distinct CDR3 sequences, with roughly 41% observed a single time. Of the sample, 12% is held by the ten largest clones.

The CDR3 sequence holds 13 residues, the cysteine and phenylalanine included. Only the CDR3 portion is preserved as DNA: 39 bases, with reading frame beginning at the first base. The V end loses 4 bases and the J end loses 5 bases, and a stretch of 11 bases separates them. According to the germline V gene, CDR1 reads SNHLY and CDR2 reads FYNNEI. The receptor comes from a human donor with low-grade glioma or glioblastoma, undergoing nonglioma brain surgery, or in good health (not recorded which). The sequenced material came from glioma tissue, nonneoplastic brain tissue, or PBMCs (not recorded which). The rearrangement joined TRBV2 to TRBJ1-1; no D gene is confidently identified. The sequence in DNA is TGTGCCAGCAGTGGGAGAGGGCGAACTGAAGCTTTCTTT. It translates to CASSGRGRTEAFF.